This T cell receptor (beta chain) was captured by sequencing in a study of OX40 agonist ivuxolimab in advanced cancers. V lost 0 bases to trimming and J lost 1 base, with 7 bases between them. The CDR3 length is 14 residues. Germline V gives CDR1 SGHNT, CDR2 YYREEE (reference sequence). Generated by immunoSEQ multiplex PCR, the TCRdb table keeps only in-frame clones and is missing some. The sample shows 70,000 or so clones, about 80% of them seen only once. Source: CD4+ or CD8+ T cells sorted from blood, taken in a trial of the OX40 agonist ivuxolimab. The TCR sequence derives from an adult with an advanced solid tumor such as melanoma, head and neck, liver or kidney cancer. The chain is built from TRBV5-4 and TRBJ1-1; the D is unclear. CDR3 nucleotides: TGTGCCAGCAGCTTGGTTTCGGGGAACACTGAAGCTTTCTTT. Its translation is CASSLVSGNTEAFF. Together with reference TRBV5-4 and TRBJ1-1, the CDR3 gives the full variable domain: ETGVTQSPTHLIKTRGQQVTLRCSSQSGHNTVSWYQQALGQGPQFIFQYYREEENGRGNFPPRFSGLQFPNYSSELNVNALELDDSALYLCASSLVSGNTEAFFGQGTRLTVV.